This entry concerns a single T cell receptor beta chain. The clone's antigen remains unknown. Base qualities are not provided; no much larger clone lies one nucleotide away. The source of the sample is a study of blood T cell repertoires in COVID-19 (dated by TCRdb to the early 2020s). At the level of the whole study: The collaborator samples originated in the United States, Italy and Spain and spanned the acute and convalescent phases of COVID-19. The prospective study material was composed of cDNA or gDNA derived from T cells, B-cell-depleted T cells, or PBMCs. A de-identified subject ID, COVID-19 status, age in years and sex were almost always included in the sample metadata. The samples were drawn from the first 160 participants of the ongoing ImmuneRACE study and from more than 1,000 subjects provided by 6 global collaborators. Where available, HLA class I and class II types were obtained from metadata supplied by the sample provider rather than from assay-based typing. The repertoires were released in a freely available public database meant as a resource for research on the immune response to SARS-CoV-2. Deeply sampled blood TCRbeta repertoires from subjects exposed to, actively infected with, or recovered from COVID-19 were included in the dataset.

What the authors observed across the whole study: The quantity of clinical and demographic metadata differed by source and by participant and was supplied without curation.

The collaborating institutions used their own protocols to collect whole blood in K2EDTA tubes. For TCRbeta analysis, collaborators shipped samples as frozen whole blood, isolated PBMCs, or DNA extracted from either of those sample types. TCRbeta CDR3 regions were amplified from genomic DNA using the immunoSEQ Assay, a bias-controlled multiplex PCR. From the authors' description of their analysis: Within the assay, amplification of reference gene primers was used to estimate how many nucleated cells each sample contained. To quantify the absolute abundance of each unique TCRbeta CDR3 rearrangement, sequence reads were collapsed and filtered. Productive Simpson clonality was computed per sample as the square root of Simpson's diversity index over productive rearrangements. TCRdb mirrors the immuneACCESS table, restricted to in-frame sequences. Some clones are absent from its copies; in checked studies, under half trace to an unresolved V gene, and the reason for the others is unknown. The DNA gave D and trimming, while V, J and clone size come from that table. The sample table lists 200,000 or so clones, around 89% of them with a count of one. The biggest ten clones account for approximately 1.8% of the sample.

CDR3 length: 19 amino acids, cysteine to phenylalanine. Of all the DNA, just the CDR3 is kept, 57 bases in frame from base 1. Sequences were obtained from peripheral blood. The receptor's source is a man in his sixties or seventies with acute or convalescent COVID-19. Here the chain combines TRBV21-1 and TRBJ2-4; TRBD1 is taken as the D call from the table, unchecked against the DNA. TRBV21-1 is tagged as a pseudogene. The DNA sequence is as follows: TGTGCCAGCAGCAATCCCCACTTACTCACAGGGCCAGCCAAAAACATTCAGTACTTC. It codes for CASSNPHLLTGPAKNIQYF.